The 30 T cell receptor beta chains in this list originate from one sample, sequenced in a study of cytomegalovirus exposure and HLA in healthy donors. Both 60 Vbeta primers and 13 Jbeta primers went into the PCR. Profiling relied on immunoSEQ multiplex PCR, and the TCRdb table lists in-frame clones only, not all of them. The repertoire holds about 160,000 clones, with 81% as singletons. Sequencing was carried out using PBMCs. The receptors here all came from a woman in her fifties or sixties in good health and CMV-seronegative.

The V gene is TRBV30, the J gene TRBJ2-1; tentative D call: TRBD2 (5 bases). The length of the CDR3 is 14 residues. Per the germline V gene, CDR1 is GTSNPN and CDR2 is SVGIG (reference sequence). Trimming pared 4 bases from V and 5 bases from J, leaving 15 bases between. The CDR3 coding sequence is TGTGCCTGGAACGGACCTACTAGAGACAATGAGCAGTTCTTC. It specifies CAWNGPTRDNEQFF. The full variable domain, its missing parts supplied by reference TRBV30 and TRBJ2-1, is SQTIHQWPATLVQPVGSPLSLECTVEGTSNPNLYWYRQAAGRGLQLLFYSVGIGQISSEVPQNLSASRPQDRQFILSSKKLLLSDSGFYLCAWNGPTRDNEQFFGPGTRLTVL.

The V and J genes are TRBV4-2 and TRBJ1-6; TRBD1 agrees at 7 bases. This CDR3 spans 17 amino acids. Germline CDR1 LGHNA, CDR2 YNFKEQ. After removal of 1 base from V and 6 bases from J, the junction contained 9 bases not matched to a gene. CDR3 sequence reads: CASSQGSRGTANSPLHF. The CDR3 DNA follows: TGTGCCAGCAGCCAAGGGTCCCGCGGGACAGCTAATTCACCCCTCCACTTT.

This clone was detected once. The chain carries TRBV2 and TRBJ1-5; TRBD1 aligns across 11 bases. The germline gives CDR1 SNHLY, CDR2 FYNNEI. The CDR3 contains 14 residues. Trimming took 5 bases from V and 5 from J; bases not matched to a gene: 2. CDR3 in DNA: TGTGCCAGCAGTCGGGACAGGGGGTATCAGCCCCAGCATTTT. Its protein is CASSRDRGYQPQHF.

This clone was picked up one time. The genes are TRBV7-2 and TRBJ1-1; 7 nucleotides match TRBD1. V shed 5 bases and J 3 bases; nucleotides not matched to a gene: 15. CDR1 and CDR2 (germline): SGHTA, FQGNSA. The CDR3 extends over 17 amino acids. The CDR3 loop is CASSEDSKGAGDTEAFF. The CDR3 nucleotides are TGTGCCAGCAGCGAAGATTCCAAGGGGGCTGGGGACACTGAAGCTTTCTTT.

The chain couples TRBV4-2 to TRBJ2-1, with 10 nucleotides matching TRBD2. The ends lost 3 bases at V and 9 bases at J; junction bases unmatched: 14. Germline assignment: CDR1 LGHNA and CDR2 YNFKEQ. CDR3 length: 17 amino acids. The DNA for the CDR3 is TGTGCCAGCAGCCAGACCGGGTCTAGCGGGAGCCTCGGTGAGCAGTTCTTC. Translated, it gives CASSQTGSSGSLGEQFF.

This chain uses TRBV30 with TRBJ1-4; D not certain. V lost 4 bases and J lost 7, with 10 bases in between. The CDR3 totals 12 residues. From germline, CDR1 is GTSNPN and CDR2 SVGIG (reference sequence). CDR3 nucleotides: TGTGCCTGGAAATCGCCGGGTGAAAAACTGTTTTTT. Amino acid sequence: CAWKSPGEKLFF.

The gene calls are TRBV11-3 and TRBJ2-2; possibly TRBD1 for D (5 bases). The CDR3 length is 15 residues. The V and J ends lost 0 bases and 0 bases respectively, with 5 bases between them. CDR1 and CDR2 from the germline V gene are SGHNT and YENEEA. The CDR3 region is CASSLDRANTGELFF. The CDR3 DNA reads TGTGCCAGCAGCTTAGACAGGGCGAACACCGGGGAGCTGTTTTTT.

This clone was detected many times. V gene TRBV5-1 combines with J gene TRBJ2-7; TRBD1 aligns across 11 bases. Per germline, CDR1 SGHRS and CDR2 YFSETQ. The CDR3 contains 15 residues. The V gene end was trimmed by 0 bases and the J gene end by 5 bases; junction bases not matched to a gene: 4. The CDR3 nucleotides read TGCGCCAGCAGCTTGGTGGGACAGGGGGGCCACGAGCAGTACTTC. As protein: CASSLVGQGGHEQYF. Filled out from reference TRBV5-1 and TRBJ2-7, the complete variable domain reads KAGVTQTPRYLIKTRGQQVTLSCSPISGHRSVSWYQQTPGQGLQFLFEYFSETQRNKGNFPGRFSGRQFSNSRSEMNVSTLELGDSALYLCASSLVGQGGHEQYFGPGTRLTVT.

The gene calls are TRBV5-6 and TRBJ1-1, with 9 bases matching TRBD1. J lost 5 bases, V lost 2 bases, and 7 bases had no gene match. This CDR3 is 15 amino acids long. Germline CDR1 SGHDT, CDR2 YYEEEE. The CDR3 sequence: CASSFTGGKGTEAFF. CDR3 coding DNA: TGTGCCAGCAGCTTCACAGGGGGCAAGGGAACTGAAGCTTTCTTT.

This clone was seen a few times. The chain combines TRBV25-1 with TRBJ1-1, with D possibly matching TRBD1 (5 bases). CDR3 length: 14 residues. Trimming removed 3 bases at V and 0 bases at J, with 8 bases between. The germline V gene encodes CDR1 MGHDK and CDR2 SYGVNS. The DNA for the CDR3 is TGTGCCAGCAGTGATTGGACACTGAACACTGAAGCTTTCTTT. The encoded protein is CASSDWTLNTEAFF.

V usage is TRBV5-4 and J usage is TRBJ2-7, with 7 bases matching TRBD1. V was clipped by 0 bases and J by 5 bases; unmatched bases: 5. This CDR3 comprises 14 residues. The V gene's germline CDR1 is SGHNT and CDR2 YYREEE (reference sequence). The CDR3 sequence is CASSLGQGWNEQYF. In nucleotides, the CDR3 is TGTGCCAGCAGCTTGGGACAGGGTTGGAACGAGCAGTACTTC. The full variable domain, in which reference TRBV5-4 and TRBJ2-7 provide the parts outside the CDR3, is ETGVTQSPTHLIKTRGQQVTLRCSSQSGHNTVSWYQQALGQGPQFIFQYYREEENGRGNFPPRFSGLQFPNYSSELNVNALELDDSALYLCASSLGQGWNEQYFGPGTRLTVT.

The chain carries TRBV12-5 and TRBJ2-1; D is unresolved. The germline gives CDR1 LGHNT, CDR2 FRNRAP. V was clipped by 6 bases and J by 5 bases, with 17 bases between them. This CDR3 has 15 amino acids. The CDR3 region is CASGPPRGRNNEQFF. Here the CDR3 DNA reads TGTGCTAGTGGCCCCCCCCGAGGTCGGAACAATGAGCAGTTCTTC.

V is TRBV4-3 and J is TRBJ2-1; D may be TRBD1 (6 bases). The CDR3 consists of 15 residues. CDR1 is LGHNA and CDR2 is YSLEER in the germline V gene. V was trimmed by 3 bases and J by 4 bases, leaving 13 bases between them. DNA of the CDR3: TGCGCCAGCAGCCAGGCGGACAGTTATTACAATGAGCAGTTCTTC. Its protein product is CASSQADSYYNEQFF.

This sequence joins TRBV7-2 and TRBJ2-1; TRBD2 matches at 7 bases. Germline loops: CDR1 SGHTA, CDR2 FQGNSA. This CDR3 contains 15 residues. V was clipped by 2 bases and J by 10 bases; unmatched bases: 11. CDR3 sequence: CASSLRGGRGGEQFF. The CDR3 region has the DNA TGTGCCAGCAGCTTAAGGGGAGGAAGGGGAGGGGAGCAGTTCTTC. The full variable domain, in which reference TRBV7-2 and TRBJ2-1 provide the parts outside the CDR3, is GAGVSQSPSNKVTEKGKDVELRCDPISGHTALYWYRQSLGQGLEFLIYFQGNSAPDKSGLPSDRFSAERTGGSVSTLTIQRTQQEDSAVYLCASSLRGGRGGEQFFGPGTRLTVL.

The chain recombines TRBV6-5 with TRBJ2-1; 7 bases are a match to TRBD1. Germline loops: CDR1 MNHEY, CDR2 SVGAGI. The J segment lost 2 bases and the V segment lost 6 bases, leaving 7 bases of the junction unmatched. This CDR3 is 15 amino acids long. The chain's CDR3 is CASSPGQETYNEQFF. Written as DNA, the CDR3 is TGTGCCAGCAGCCCCGGACAGGAGACCTACAATGAGCAGTTCTTC.

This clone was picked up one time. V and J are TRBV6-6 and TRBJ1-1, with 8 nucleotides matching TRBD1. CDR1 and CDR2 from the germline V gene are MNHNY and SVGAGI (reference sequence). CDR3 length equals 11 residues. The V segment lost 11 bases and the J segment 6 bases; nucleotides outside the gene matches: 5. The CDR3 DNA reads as TGTGCCTCACGGACAGGGTCTGAAGCTTTCTTT. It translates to CASRTGSEAFF.

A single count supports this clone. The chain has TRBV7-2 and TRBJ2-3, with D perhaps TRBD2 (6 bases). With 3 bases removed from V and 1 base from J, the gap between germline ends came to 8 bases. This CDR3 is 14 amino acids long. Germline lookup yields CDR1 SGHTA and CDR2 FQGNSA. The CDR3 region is CASSFRGGTDTQYF. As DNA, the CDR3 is TGTGCCAGCAGCTTTCGCGGGGGCACAGATACGCAGTATTTT. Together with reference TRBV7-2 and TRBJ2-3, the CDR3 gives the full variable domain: GAGVSQSPSNKVTEKGKDVELRCDPISGHTALYWYRQSLGQGLEFLIYFQGNSAPDKSGLPSDRFSAERTGGSVSTLTIQRTQQEDSAVYLCASSFRGGTDTQYFGPGTRLTVL.

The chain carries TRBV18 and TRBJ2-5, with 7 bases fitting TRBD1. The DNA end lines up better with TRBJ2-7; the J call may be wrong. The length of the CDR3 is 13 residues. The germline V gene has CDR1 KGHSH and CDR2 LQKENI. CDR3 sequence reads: CASSPYGQAEQYF. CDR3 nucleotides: TGTGCCAGCTCACCGTATGGACAGGCCGAGCAGTACTTC.

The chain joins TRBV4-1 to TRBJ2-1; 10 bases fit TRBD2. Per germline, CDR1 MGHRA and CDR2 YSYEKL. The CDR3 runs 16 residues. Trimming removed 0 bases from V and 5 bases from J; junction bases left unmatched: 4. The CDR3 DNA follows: TGCGCCAGCAGCCAAGAAGGTCTAGCGGGGGACAATGAGCAGTTCTTC. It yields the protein CASSQEGLAGDNEQFF.

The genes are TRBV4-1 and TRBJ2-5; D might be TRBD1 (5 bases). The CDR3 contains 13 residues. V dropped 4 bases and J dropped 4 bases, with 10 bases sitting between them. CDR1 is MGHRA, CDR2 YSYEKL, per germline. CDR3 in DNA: TGCGCCAGCAGCCGGGGCCCGGCAGAGACCCAGTACTTC. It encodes CASSRGPAETQYF.

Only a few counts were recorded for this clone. CDR3 sequence reads: CASSFVRFSTSGNQPQHF. CDR3 sequence (DNA): TGTGCCAGCAGTTTCGTGCGATTTTCCACGTCGGGCAATCAGCCCCAGCATTTT. This rearrangement joins TRBV28 to TRBJ1-5; D is undetermined. Germline V lookup: CDR1 MDHEN, CDR2 SYDVKM. The CDR3 totals 18 residues. V was clipped by 3 bases and J by 2 bases, with 20 bases between them.

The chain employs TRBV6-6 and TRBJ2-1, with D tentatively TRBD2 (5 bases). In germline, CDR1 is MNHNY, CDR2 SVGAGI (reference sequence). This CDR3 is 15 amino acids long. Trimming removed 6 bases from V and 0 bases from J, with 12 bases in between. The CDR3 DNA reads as TGTGCCAGCAGCGAGGGCATCAGCTCCTACAATGAGCAGTTCTTC. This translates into CASSEGISSYNEQFF.

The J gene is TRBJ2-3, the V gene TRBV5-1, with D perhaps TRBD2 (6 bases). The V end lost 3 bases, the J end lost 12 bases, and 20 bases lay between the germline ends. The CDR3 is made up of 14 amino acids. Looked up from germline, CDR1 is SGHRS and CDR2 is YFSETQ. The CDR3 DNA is TGCGCCAGCAGCTCATCAGGAGGGGAAGGGTTCCAGTATTTT. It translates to CASSSSGGEGFQYF. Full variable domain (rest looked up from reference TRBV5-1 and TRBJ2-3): KAGVTQTPRYLIKTRGQQVTLSCSPISGHRSVSWYQQTPGQGLQFLFEYFSETQRNKGNFPGRFSGRQFSNSRSEMNVSTLELGDSALYLCASSSSGGEGFQYFGPGTRLTVL.

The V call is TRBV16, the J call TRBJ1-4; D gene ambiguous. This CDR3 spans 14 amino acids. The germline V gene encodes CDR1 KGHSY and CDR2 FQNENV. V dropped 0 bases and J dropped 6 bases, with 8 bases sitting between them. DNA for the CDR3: TGTGCCAGCAGCCAATCGGCAGGATATGAAAAACTGTTTTTT. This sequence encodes CASSQSAGYEKLFF.

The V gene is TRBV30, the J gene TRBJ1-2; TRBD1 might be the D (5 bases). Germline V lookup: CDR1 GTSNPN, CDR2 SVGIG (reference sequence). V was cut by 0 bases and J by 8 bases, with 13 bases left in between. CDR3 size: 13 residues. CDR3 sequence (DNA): TGTGCCTGGAGTGTACACCGGGGGGTGGGCTACACCTTC. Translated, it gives CAWSVHRGVGYTF.

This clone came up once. CDR3 sequence (DNA): TGTGCCAGTGGTAGCGGGTCCCCGGATACGCAGTATTTT. It is translated as CASGSGSPDTQYF. The J gene is TRBJ2-3, the V gene TRBV19, with 7 bases lining up with TRBD2. Trimming took 8 bases from V and 6 from J; bases not matched to a gene: 8. The CDR3 length is 13 residues. Germline-derived CDR1 and CDR2 are LNHDA and SQIVND (reference sequence).

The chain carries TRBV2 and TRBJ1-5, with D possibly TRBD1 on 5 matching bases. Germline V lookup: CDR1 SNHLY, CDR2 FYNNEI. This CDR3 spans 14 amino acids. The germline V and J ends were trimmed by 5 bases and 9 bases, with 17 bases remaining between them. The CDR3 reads CASSPLGGARPQHF. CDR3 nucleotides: TGTGCCAGCAGTCCTCTCGGAGGGGCCCGGCCCCAGCATTTT.

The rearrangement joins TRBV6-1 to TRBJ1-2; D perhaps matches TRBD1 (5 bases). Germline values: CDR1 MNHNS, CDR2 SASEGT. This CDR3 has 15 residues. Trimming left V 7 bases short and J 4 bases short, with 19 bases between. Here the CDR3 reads CASMGRVFPSYGYTF. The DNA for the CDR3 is TGTGCCAGCATGGGCAGGGTATTCCCTAGCTATGGCTACACCTTC.

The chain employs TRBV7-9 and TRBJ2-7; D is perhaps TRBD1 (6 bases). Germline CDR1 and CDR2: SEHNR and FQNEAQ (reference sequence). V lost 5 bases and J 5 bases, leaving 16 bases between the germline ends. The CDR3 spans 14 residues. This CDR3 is CASSPTGSWDEQYF. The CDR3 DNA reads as TGTGCCAGCAGCCCGACAGGCTCGTGGGACGAGCAGTACTTC.

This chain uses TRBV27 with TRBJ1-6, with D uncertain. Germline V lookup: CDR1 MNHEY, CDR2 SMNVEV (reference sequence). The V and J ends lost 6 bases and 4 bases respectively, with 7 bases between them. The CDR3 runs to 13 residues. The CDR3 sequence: CASREQYNSPLHF. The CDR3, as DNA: TGTGCCAGCAGAGAACAGTATAATTCACCCCTCCACTTT.